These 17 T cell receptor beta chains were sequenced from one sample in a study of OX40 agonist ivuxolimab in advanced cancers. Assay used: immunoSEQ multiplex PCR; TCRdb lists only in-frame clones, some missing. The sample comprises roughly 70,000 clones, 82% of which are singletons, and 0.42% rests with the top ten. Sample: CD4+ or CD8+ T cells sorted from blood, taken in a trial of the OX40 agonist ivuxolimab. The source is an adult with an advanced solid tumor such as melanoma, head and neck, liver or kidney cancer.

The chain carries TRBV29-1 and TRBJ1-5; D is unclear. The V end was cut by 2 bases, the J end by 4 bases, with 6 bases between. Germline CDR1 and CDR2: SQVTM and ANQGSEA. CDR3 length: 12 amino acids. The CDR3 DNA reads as TGCAGCGTTGAAACTGGGAATCAGCCCCAGCATTTT. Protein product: CSVETGNQPQHF.

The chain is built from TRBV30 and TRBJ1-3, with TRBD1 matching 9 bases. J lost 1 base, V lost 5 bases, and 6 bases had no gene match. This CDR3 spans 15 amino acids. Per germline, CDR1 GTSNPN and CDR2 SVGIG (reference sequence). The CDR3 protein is CAWGKQGASGNTIYF. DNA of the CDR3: TGTGCCTGGGGTAAACAGGGGGCGTCTGGAAACACCATATATTTT. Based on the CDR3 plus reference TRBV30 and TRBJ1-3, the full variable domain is SQTIHQWPATLVQPVGSPLSLECTVEGTSNPNLYWYRQAAGRGLQLLFYSVGIGQISSEVPQNLSASRPQDRQFILSSKKLLLSDSGFYLCAWGKQGASGNTIYFGEGSWLTVV.

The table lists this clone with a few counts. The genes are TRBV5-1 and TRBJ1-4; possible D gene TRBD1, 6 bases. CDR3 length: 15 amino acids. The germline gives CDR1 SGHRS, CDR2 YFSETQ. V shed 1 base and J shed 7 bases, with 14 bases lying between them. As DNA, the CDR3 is TGCGCCAGCAGCTTGAATCAGGGGCCGTCTGAAAAACTGTTTTTT. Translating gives CASSLNQGPSEKLFF.

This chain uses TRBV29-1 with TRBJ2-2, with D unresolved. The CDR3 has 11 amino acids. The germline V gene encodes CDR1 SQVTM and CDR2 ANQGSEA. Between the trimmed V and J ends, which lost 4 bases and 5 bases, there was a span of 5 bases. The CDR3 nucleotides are TGCAGCGTTGGTCGGACCGGGGAGCTGTTTTTT. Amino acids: CSVGRTGELFF.

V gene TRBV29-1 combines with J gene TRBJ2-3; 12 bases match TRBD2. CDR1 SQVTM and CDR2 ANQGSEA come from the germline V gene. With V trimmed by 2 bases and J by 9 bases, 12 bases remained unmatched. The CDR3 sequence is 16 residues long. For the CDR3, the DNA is TGCAGCGTTGAACAGCTAGCGGGAGGGGTAGGGGGGACGCAGTATTTT. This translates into CSVEQLAGGVGGTQYF.

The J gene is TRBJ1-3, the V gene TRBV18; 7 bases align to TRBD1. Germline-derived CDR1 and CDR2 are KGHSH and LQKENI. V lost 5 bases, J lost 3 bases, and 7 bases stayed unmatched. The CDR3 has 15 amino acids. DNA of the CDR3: TGTGCCAGCTCAAAAGACAGGGTCGATGGAAACACCATATATTTT. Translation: CASSKDRVDGNTIYF.

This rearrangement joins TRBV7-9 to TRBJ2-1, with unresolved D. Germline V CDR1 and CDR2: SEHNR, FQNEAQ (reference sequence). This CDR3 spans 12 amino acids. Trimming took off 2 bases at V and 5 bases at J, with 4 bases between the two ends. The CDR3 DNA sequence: TGTGCCAGCAGCTTATATAACAATGAGCAGTTCTTC. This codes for CASSLYNNEQFF.

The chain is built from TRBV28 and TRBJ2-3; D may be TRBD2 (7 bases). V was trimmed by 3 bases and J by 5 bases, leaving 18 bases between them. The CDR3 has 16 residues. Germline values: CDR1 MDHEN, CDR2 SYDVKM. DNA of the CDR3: TGTGCCAGCAGTTTTTCGGGGTGGGAGGGGGAAGATACGCAGTATTTT. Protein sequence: CASSFSGWEGEDTQYF.

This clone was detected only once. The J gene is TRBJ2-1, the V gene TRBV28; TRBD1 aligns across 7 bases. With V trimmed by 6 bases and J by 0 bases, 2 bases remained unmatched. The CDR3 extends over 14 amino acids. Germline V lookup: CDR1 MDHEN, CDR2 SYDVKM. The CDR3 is CASRDRSSYNEQFF. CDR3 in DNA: TGTGCCAGCAGGGACAGGAGCTCCTACAATGAGCAGTTCTTC.

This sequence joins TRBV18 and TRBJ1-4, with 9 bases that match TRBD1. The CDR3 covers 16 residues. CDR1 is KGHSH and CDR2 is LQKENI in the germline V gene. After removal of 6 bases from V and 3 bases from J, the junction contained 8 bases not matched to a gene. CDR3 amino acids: CASSTGTGRSNEKLFF. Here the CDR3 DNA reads TGTGCCAGCTCGACCGGGACAGGGCGTTCTAATGAAAAACTGTTTTTT. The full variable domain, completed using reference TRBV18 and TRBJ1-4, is NAGVMQNPRHLVRRRGQEARLRCSPMKGHSHVYWYRQLPEEGLKFMVYLQKENIIDESGMPKERFSAEFPKEGPSILRIQQVVRGDSAAYFCASSTGTGRSNEKLFFGSGTQLSVL.

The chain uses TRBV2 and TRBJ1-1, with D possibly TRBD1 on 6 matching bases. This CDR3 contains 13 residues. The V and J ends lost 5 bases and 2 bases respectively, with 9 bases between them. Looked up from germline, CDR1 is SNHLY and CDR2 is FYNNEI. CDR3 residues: CASSTQGNTEAFF. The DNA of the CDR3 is TGTGCCAGCAGTACACAGGGTAACACTGAAGCTTTCTTT.

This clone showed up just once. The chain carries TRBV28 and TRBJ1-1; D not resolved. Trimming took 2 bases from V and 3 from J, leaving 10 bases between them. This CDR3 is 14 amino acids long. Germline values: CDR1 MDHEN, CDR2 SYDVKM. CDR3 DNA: TGTGCCAGCAGTTTACGCACGGTCCACACTGAAGCTTTCTTT. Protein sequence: CASSLRTVHTEAFF.

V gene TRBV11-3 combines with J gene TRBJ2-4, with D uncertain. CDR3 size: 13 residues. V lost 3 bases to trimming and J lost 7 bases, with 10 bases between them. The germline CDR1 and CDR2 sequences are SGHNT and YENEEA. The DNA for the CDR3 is TGTGCCAGCAGCTTTAGCCCCGGCAACATTCAGTACTTC. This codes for CASSFSPGNIQYF.

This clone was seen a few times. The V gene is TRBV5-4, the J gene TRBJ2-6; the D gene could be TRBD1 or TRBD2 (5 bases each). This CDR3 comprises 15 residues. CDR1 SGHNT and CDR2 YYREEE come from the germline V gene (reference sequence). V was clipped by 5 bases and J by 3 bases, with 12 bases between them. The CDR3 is CASRPQGDGANVLTF. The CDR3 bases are TGTGCCAGCAGACCTCAGGGAGATGGGGCCAACGTCCTGACTTTC. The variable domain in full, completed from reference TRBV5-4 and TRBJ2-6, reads ETGVTQSPTHLIKTRGQQVTLRCSSQSGHNTVSWYQQALGQGPQFIFQYYREEENGRGNFPPRFSGLQFPNYSSELNVNALELDDSALYLCASRPQGDGANVLTFGAGSRLTVL.

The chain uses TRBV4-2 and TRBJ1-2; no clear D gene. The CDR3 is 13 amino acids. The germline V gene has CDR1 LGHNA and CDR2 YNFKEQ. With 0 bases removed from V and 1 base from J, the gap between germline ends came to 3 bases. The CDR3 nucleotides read TGTGCCAGCAGCCAAGATCTTAACTATGGCTACACCTTC. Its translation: CASSQDLNYGYTF.

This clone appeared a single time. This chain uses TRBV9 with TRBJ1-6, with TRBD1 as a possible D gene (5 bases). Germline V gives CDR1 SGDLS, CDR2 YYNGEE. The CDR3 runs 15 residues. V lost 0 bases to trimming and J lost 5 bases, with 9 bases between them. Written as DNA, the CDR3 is TGTGCCAGCAGCGTAGGGGGCTTCGATAATTCACCCCTCCACTTT. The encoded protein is CASSVGGFDNSPLHF.

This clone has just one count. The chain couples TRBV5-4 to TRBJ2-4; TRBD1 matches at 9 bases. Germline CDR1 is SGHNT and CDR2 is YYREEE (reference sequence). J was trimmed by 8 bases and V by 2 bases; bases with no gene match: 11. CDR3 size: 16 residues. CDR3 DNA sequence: TGTGCCAGCAGCTTCCGGGACAGGGCTCCCCGAGACATTCAGTACTTC. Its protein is CASSFRDRAPRDIQYF.